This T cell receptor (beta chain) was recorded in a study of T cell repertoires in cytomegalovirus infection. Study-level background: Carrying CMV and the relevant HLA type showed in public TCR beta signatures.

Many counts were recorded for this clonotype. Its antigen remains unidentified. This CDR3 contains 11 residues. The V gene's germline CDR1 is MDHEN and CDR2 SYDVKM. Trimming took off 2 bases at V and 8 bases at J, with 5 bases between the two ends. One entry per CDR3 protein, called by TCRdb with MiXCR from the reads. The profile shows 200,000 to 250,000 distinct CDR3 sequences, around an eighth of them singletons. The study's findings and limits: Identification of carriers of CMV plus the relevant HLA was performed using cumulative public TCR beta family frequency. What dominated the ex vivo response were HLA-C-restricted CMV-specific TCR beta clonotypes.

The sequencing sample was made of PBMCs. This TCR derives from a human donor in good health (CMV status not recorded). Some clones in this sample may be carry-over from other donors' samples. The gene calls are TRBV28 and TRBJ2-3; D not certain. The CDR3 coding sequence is TGTGCCAGCAGTTTACCGGGTACGCAGTATTTT. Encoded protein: CASSLPGTQYF.